This T cell receptor (beta chain) was identified in a study of T cells in Graves' hyperthyroidism and ophthalmopathy. Amplified regions were TCR beta CDR3 sequences from RNA transcripts. First-round RT-PCR targeting the TCR CDR3 was performed with the HTBI primer set. MiXCR, applied by TCRdb to the multiplex PCR reads, yields one record per CDR3 protein. The sample gives under 450,000 distinct CDR3 sequences, 15% to 18% of which show up once; over 7.5% is in the top ten. Many counts were recorded for this clonotype. Hyperthyroidism of Graves' type that showed no ophthalmopathy progression within 18 months was stable. V trimming: 6 bases; J trimming: 1 base; junction bases outside the gene matches: 4. Germline CDR1 and CDR2: DFQATT and SNEGSKA (reference sequence). The CDR3 loop spans 13 amino acids.

The chain links TRBV20-1 to TRBJ1-1; 8 bases fit TRBD1. This TCR was sampled from a woman aged 18-35 years with Graves' hyperthyroidism. Source material: blood. In DNA, the CDR3 is TGCAGTGCCGAGGGGACAGGGAACACTGAAGCTTTCTTT. The encoded protein is CSAEGTGNTEAFF.